This T cell receptor (beta chain) is drawn from a study of naive and memory T cell subsets (dated by TCRdb to the late 2010s). In terms of the full investigation: According to the figure summarizing the samples, there were about 10 blood donors, 7 tuberculin skin test biopsies and 3 saline control biopsies. PCR2 was typically a SYBR Green qPCR stopped at a set threshold; low-input samples could instead use end-point PCR (about 6 cycles). Study-wide conclusions, independent of this receptor: The RNA-based method was acknowledged to be potentially sensitive to changes in TCR transcripts with T cell activation and differentiation.

Including the terminal cysteine and phenylalanine, the CDR3 comprises 16 residues. The retained sequence is limited to the CDR3, 48 bases, with the frame set at the first base. Based on the germline V gene, the CDR1 and CDR2 sequences are MNHEY and SVGEGT. V and J are trimmed by 0 bases and 7 bases, and the gene matches miss 8 bases of the junction. Using 3' ligation of a UMI-containing oligonucleotide to TCR cDNA, the study laid out a robust and sensitive protocol to amplify, sequence and analyze TCRs. For whole blood analysis, approximately 2.4 ml of peripheral blood was collected from healthy adult volunteers into Tempus tubes, and RNA was extracted following the manufacturer's instructions. Total RNA, without cell sorting, was DNase treated with RQ1 DNase before reverse transcription, targeting 1 to 1000 ng input. To check how robust the pipeline was in samples where T cells make up a minority population, libraries were built from skin biopsies and whole blood.

In this sample, this clonotype turned up a few times. The target of this receptor is not known. No quality values exist for individual bases; no much larger clone is one base distant. Library prep was done by 5' RACE. Four rounds of PCR, run with the SP2 primer together with nested alpha and beta constant region primers, were used to amplify the ligated cDNA. TCR RNA was reverse transcribed with SuperScript IV using alpha and beta constant region primers for the blood and skin samples. An oligonucleotide carrying the Illumina SP2 primer and a UMI was ligated to the cDNA 3' end using T4 RNA ligase 1. The 12-nucleotide UMI consisted of two random hexamers with an eight-base spacer between the hexamers to prevent hairpin formation. From the second PCR onward, the TCR alpha and beta chain libraries were handled separately, and dual indexing was used for multiplexing. After pooling, the indexed libraries were analyzed by capillary electrophoresis and sequenced on either an Illumina MiSeq or NextSeq. PhiX DNA at about 4.5-8% was added to the libraries to raise base diversity and improve cluster recognition. Concerning the study's data processing: Demultiplexor pulled UMIs out of read 2, joined the UMIs with the TCR sequence from read 1, and separated reads according to sample indices. V and J genes and V-J junctions were identified by Decombinator, which gave every TCR a five-part identifier that included V and J deletions. UMIs were used by Collapsinator to correct sequencing errors and PCR amplification heterogeneity, so that a UMI-based abundance was obtained for each TCR. Identifiers were converted to nucleotide sequence by CDR3Translator and translated to amino acids, and CDR3 regions were extracted on the basis of terminal motifs. After normalization to the amount of input RNA, error-corrected alpha and beta TCR counts from blood and skin were compared. TCRdb applied fastp at Q25 and MiXCR to the public reads, then kept only in-frame beta chains. All rows with the same CDR3 protein become a single entry with the most common DNA and genes. The V and J calls here are based on TCRdb, not the publication. The sample contains more than 45,000 distinct CDR3 sequences, about 7.2% of them found a single time. Roughly 9.7% of the sample is held by the ten biggest clonotypes.

The source of this sequence is a male donor in good health. Here the chain combines TRBV6-2 or TRBV6-3 and TRBJ2-1; 8 middle bases align to TRBD2. The nucleotides read TGTGCCAGCAGTTACTCGATGGCGGGAGGATCAAATGAGCAGTTCTTC. The translation is CASSYSMAGGSNEQFF.